Below, 23 T cell receptor beta chains from the same sample are listed, as sequenced in a study of blood T cells in healthy people across ages. Primers used in a second PCR of about 6 to 11 cycles were a sample-barcoded 5' primer and a J-beta primer mix. MiXCR, applied by TCRdb to the 5' RACE reads, yields one record per CDR3 protein. This sample has about 1 million distinct CDR3 sequences, with around 45% found just once. The sample was blood. These receptor sequences come from a woman aged 60-75 years in good health.

The chain links TRBV5-1 to TRBJ2-5; D unresolved. The CDR3 has 13 amino acids. Germline CDR1 SGHRS, CDR2 YFSETQ. V was cut by 0 bases and J by 1 base, with 4 bases left in between. CDR3 coding DNA: TGCGCCAGCAGCTTGGAATCCCAAGAGACCCAGTACTTC. Encoded protein: CASSLESQETQYF. Full variable domain (outside the CDR3, taken from reference TRBV5-1 and TRBJ2-5): KAGVTQTPRYLIKTRGQQVTLSCSPISGHRSVSWYQQTPGQGLQFLFEYFSETQRNKGNFPGRFSGRQFSNSRSEMNVSTLELGDSALYLCASSLESQETQYFGPGTRLLVL.

The gene calls are TRBV20-1 and TRBJ1-1; TRBD1 agrees at 7 bases. Germline V gives CDR1 DFQATT, CDR2 SNEGSKA (reference sequence). The CDR3 extends over 15 amino acids. V lost 0 bases to trimming and J lost 1 base; unmatched junction nucleotides: 5. The DNA of the CDR3 is TGCAGTGCTAGAGATCAGGGGGAGTGGAACACTGAAGCTTTCTTT. Translation: CSARDQGEWNTEAFF.

This chain connects TRBV20-1 to TRBJ2-1, with 9 positions matching TRBD2. With 5 bases clipped from V and 6 bases from J, the junction kept 14 bases outside the gene matches. Germline CDR1 and CDR2: DFQATT and SNEGSKA (reference sequence). The CDR3 runs to 16 residues. CDR3 in amino acids: CSASPPGGRAFNEQFF. DNA for the CDR3: TGCAGTGCTTCCCCTCCAGGCGGGAGGGCATTCAATGAGCAGTTCTTC.

CDR3 nucleotides: TGCGCCAGCAGCCAAGATGGCGGGACTAGCGGGAGTGAAGATACGCAGTATTTT. As protein: CASSQDGGTSGSEDTQYF. The V and J genes are TRBV4-1 and TRBJ2-3, with 14 bases fitting TRBD2. Losses at the gene ends were 0 bases for V and 5 bases for J; bases not matched to a gene: 7. This CDR3 is 18 amino acids long. Looked up from germline, CDR1 is MGHRA and CDR2 is YSYEKL.

As regards this clonotype: A much larger clone lies a single base off, so this may be a read error. The rearrangement joins TRBV28 to TRBJ2-1; D may be TRBD1 or TRBD2 (6 bases each). The J call may be faulty, since TRBJ2-7 better matches the DNA end. This CDR3 comprises 14 residues. The germline V gene has CDR1 MDHEN and CDR2 SYDVKM. CDR3 sequence: CASTHGGPYNEQYF. CDR3 in DNA: TGTGCCAGCACCCATGGGGGGCCCTACAATGAGCAGTACTTC.

A note on this clonotype: Germline and junction disagree at one end, which may indicate a read error. The rearrangement links TRBV6-6 to TRBJ2-7; possible D gene TRBD2, 6 bases. The germline CDR1 and CDR2 sequences are MNHNY and SVGAGI (reference sequence). The CDR3 has 15 amino acids. CDR3 loop: CAGSYSGAVVYEQYF. The CDR3 DNA follows: TGTGCCGGCAGTTACTCGGGAGCGGTGGTCTACGAGCAGTACTTC.

This chain connects TRBV24-1 to TRBJ2-5; TRBD2 might be the D (6 bases). Germline CDR1 and CDR2: KGHDR and SFDVKD. This CDR3 is 16 amino acids long. The ends were cut back, 2 bases at V and 4 bases at J, with 16 bases in the middle. As DNA, the CDR3 is TGTGCCACCAGTGATTCCGGCGGGGTTGTTTTAGAGACCCAGTACTTC. It yields the protein CATSDSGGVVLETQYF.

J is TRBJ2-7 and V is TRBV10-3, with D possibly TRBD2 on 6 matching bases. Germline CDR1 and CDR2: ENHRY and SYGVKD. The CDR3 spans 13 residues. V was pared by 8 bases and J by 4 bases, with 15 bases between. CDR3 protein: CAIWPGGGYEQYF. CDR3 sequence (DNA): TGTGCCATCTGGCCCGGCGGAGGGTACGAGCAGTACTTC.

The chain employs TRBV6-5 and TRBJ2-5; possibly TRBD2 for D (5 bases). The CDR3 has 15 amino acids. Per germline, CDR1 MNHEY and CDR2 SVGAGI. The V gene lost 6 bases and the J gene lost 11 bases, with 25 bases spanning the gap. CDR3 DNA sequence: TGTGCCAGCAGCTCCAGCAGGAGCGGAATTTATGAGCAGTACTTC. Translated, it gives CASSSSRSGIYEQYF.

The rearrangement links TRBV2 to TRBJ2-3; the match to TRBD1 covers 9 bases. This CDR3 has 16 amino acids. Per the germline V gene, CDR1 is SNHLY and CDR2 is FYNNEI. V lost 3 bases and J lost 2; bases outside the gene matches: 6. CDR3 loop: CASSDDRGSNTDTQYF. Written as DNA, the CDR3 is TGTGCCAGCAGTGATGACAGGGGGTCAAACACAGATACGCAGTATTTT.

Note on this clonotype: A read error may produce the germline difference seen at one junction end. The genes are TRBV6-5 and TRBJ1-2; possible D gene TRBD1, 5 bases. CDR3 length: 13 residues. The germline CDR1 and CDR2 sequences are MNHEY and SVGAGI. CDR3 region: CASISLGGVGCTF. Here the CDR3 DNA reads TGTGCCAGCATCTCACTTGGGGGGGTTGGCTGCACCTTC.

Points on this clonotype: Germline and junction disagree at one end, which may indicate a read error. V and J are TRBV7-8 and TRBJ2-3, with 14 positions matching TRBD2. The CDR3 is 16 residues long. From germline, CDR1 is SGHVS and CDR2 FQNEAQ. CDR3 region: CASSLGTSGSINTQYF. Here the CDR3 DNA reads TGTGCCAGTAGCTTAGGGACTAGCGGGAGTATAAATACGCAGTATTTT. Based on the CDR3 plus reference TRBV7-8 and TRBJ2-3, the full variable domain is GAGVSQSPRYKVAKRGQDVALRCDPISGHVSLFWYQQALGQGPEFLTYFQNEAQLDKSGLPSDRFFAERPEGSVSTLKIQRTQQEDSAVYLCASSLGTSGSINTQYFGPGTRLTVL.

A few counts support this clonotype. The chain has TRBV15 and TRBJ2-5; a weak D match, TRBD1 (6 bases). Germline V gene lookup returns CDR1 LNHNV and CDR2 YYDKDF (reference sequence). V dropped 1 base and J dropped 3 bases, with 6 bases sitting between them. CDR3 size: 13 residues. CDR3 sequence reads: CATSRGTEETQYF. The CDR3 bases are TGTGCCACCAGCAGAGGGACAGAAGAGACCCAGTACTTC.

This clonotype has more than one count but fewer than ten. This chain uses TRBV5-1 with TRBJ2-7; D is tentatively TRBD1 or TRBD2 (5 bases each). The CDR3 extends over 14 amino acids. V was pared by 4 bases and J by 0 bases, with 11 bases between. The V gene's germline CDR1 is SGHRS and CDR2 YFSETQ. The CDR3 reads CASSVQGVSYEQYF. The CDR3 DNA sequence: TGCGCCAGCAGCGTGCAGGGAGTCTCCTACGAGCAGTACTTC.

This clonotype was counted between two and nine times. The V call is TRBV30, the J call TRBJ2-7, with 11 bases fitting TRBD2. This CDR3 spans 15 amino acids. Germline CDR1 GTSNPN, CDR2 SVGIG (reference sequence). V lost 1 base, J lost 1 base, and 3 bases stayed unmatched. CDR3 residues: CAWSGGTSGSYEQYF. The CDR3, as DNA: TGTGCCTGGAGTGGGGGGACTAGCGGTTCCTACGAGCAGTACTTC.

This clonotype appeared a single time. V usage is TRBV11-2 and J usage is TRBJ2-1; D is unclear. This CDR3 has 14 residues. The germline V gene encodes CDR1 SGHAT and CDR2 FQNNGV. V was pared by 1 base and J by 9 bases, with 13 bases between. CDR3 nucleotide sequence: TGTGCCAGCAGCTTAGTGGGAAGGCCCCCTGAGCAGTTCTTC. Encoded protein: CASSLVGRPPEQFF.

The chain couples TRBV10-3 to TRBJ2-7; 10 nucleotides match TRBD2. Per germline, CDR1 ENHRY and CDR2 SYGVKD. The CDR3 contains 15 residues. The junction had 3 bases not matched to a gene; V was cut back by 3 bases and J by 1 base. In DNA, the CDR3 is TGTGCCATCAGTGACTCTAGCGGGAGTTCCTACGAGCAGTACTTC. Translating it yields CAISDSSGSSYEQYF.

This clonotype turned up a few times. The chain combines TRBV2 with TRBJ1-2; 9 nucleotides line up with TRBD1. In germline, CDR1 is SNHLY, CDR2 FYNNEI. The CDR3 consists of 15 residues. V trimming: 6 bases; J trimming: 3 bases; junction bases outside the gene matches: 8. For the CDR3, the DNA is TGTGCCAGCAGCTCTCAAGACAGGGGGGACTATGGCTACACCTTC. It encodes CASSSQDRGDYGYTF.

This chain connects TRBV29-1 to TRBJ2-5; 9 positions agree with TRBD1. The CDR3 contains 13 residues. Unmatched junction bases numbered 13, after V lost 6 bases and J lost 11 bases. Germline lookup yields CDR1 SQVTM and CDR2 ANQGSEA. Here the CDR3 DNA reads TGCAGCGTATCCGGGACAGGGCACAATGAGCAGTACTTC. This encodes CSVSGTGHNEQYF.

This clonotype was counted between two and nine times. This chain links TRBV7-3 with TRBJ2-6, with D unclear. The CDR3 contains 16 residues. Germline V gives CDR1 SGHTA, CDR2 FQGTGA. The V and J ends lost 1 base and 0 bases respectively, with 7 bases between them. For the CDR3, the DNA is TGTGCCAGCAGCTTAATGGCAACCTCTGGGGCCAACGTCCTGACTTTC. Translation: CASSLMATSGANVLTF.

The rearrangement joins TRBV7-2 to TRBJ1-2; D ambiguous. This CDR3 is built from 13 residues. Deletions cut 5 bases from V and 2 bases from J, with 9 bases between. Per the germline V gene, CDR1 is SGHTA and CDR2 is FQGNSA. As DNA, the CDR3 is TGTGCCAGCAGCCCTAGAGCGAACTATGGCTACACCTTC. Translating it yields CASSPRANYGYTF.

The V call is TRBV5-8, the J call TRBJ2-7; a possible D gene is TRBD2 (5 bases). The CDR3 spans 17 residues. V lost 3 bases to trimming and J lost 1 base, with 20 bases between them. Germline V CDR1 and CDR2: SGHTS, YDEGEE. As DNA, the CDR3 is TGTGCCAGCAGCTCAAGCCCCCGACTACGGTCATCCTACGAGCAGTACTTC. It encodes CASSSSPRLRSSYEQYF.

This rearrangement joins TRBV6-2 or TRBV6-3 to TRBJ2-7; 13 bases match TRBD2. The J segment lost 3 bases and the V segment lost 0 bases, leaving 5 bases of the junction unmatched. This CDR3 comprises 17 residues. Germline assignment: CDR1 MNHEY and CDR2 SVGEGT. CDR3 coding DNA: TGTGCCAGCAGTTACTCGGGACTAGCGGGGAAGATCTACGAGCAGTACTTC. Its protein product is CASSYSGLAGKIYEQYF.